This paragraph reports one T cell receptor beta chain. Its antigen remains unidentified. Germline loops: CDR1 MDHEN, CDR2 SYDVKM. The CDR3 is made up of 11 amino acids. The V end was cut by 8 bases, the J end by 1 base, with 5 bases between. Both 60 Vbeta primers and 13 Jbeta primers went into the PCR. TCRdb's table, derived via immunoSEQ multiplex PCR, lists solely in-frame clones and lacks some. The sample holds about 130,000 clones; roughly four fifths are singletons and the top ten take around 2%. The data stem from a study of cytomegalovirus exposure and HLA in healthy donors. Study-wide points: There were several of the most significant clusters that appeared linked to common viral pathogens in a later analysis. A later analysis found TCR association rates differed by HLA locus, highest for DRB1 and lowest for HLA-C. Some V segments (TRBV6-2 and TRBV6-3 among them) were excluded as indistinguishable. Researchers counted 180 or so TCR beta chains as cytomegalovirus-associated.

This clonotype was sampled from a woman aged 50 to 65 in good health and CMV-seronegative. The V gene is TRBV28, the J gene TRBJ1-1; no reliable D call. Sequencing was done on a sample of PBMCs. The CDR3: CASRGNTEAFF. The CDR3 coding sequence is TGTGCCAGCCGGGGGAACACTGAAGCTTTCTTT.